The 9 T cell receptor beta chains below come from one sample, sequenced in a study of Graves' ophthalmopathy and Graves' hyperthyroidism. Amplification of TCR beta CDR3 regions used RNA transcripts. After a first-round RT-PCR with HTBI primers, a second-round multiplex PCR was run. TCRdb fed the multiplex PCR reads into MiXCR, producing one record per CDR3 protein. The sample lists about 1.2 million distinct CDR3 sequences; 35% to 45% were seen once. The sequencing input was peripheral blood or thyroid tissue (not recorded which). These TCRs come from an adult man with Graves' hyperthyroidism.

The CDR3 region is CASSKGGLPYEQYF. The DNA for the CDR3 is TGTGCCAGCAGTAAAGGCGGGTTGCCCTACGAGCAGTACTTC. The rearrangement links TRBV25-1 to TRBJ2-7, with a weak D call TRBD2 (5 bases). Germline V gene data show CDR1 as MGHDK and CDR2 as SYGVNS. The CDR3 sequence is 14 residues long. Trimming removed 5 bases from V and 2 bases from J, with 13 bases in between.

This clonotype has at least ten counts. CDR3 nucleotides: TGCGCCAGCAGCCAAGATGACAGGGCCTGGACTGAAGCTTTCTTT. This codes for CASSQDDRAWTEAFF. This chain uses TRBV4-1 with TRBJ1-1, with 7 bases identical to TRBD1. Germline-derived CDR1 and CDR2 are MGHRA and YSYEKL. The CDR3 contains 15 residues. Losses at the gene ends were 0 bases for V and 5 bases for J; bases not matched to a gene: 6.

The genes are TRBV7-2 and TRBJ2-2, with D maybe TRBD2 (5 bases). The CDR3 is 14 amino acids. With 5 bases removed from V and 5 bases from J, the gap between germline ends came to 12 bases. Germline assignment: CDR1 SGHTA and CDR2 FQGNSA. CDR3 in amino acids: CASSPIGKTGELFF. The CDR3 nucleotides read TGTGCCAGCAGCCCTATCGGGAAAACCGGGGAGCTGTTTTTT.

In this sample, this clonotype turned up a few times. A much larger clone lies a single base off, so this may be a read error. The genes are TRBV10-3 and TRBJ1-6; 10 bases align to TRBD1. Germline V gene lookup returns CDR1 ENHRY and CDR2 SYGVKD. The length of the CDR3 is 13 residues. Trimming at V came to 6 bases and at J to 9 bases, leaving 2 bases not matched to a gene. CDR3 bases: TGTGCCATCAGGGGGACAGGGGTTTCACCCCTCCACTTT. Its translation: CAIRGTGVSPLHF.

The chain couples TRBV11-2 to TRBJ2-1, with TRBD2 matching over 12 bases. Germline CDR1 is SGHAT and CDR2 is FQNNGV. Losses at the gene ends were 1 base for V and 12 bases for J; bases not matched to a gene: 7. This CDR3 has 15 residues. The chain's CDR3 is CASSLGTSGNVWQFF. Written as DNA, the CDR3 is TGTGCCAGCAGCTTAGGGACTAGCGGGAATGTCTGGCAGTTCTTC.

V and J are TRBV29-1 and TRBJ1-2; D uncertain. This CDR3 region has 11 residues. Trimming shortened V by 2 bases and J by 8 bases, and 9 bases separated the two germline ends. CDR1 and CDR2 from the germline V gene are SQVTM and ANQGSEA. CDR3 DNA sequence: TGCAGCGTTGAAACATCGGGGGGCTACACCTTC. Amino acid sequence: CSVETSGGYTF. The variable domain in full, with the rest retrieved from reference TRBV29-1 and TRBJ1-2, is SAVISQKPSRDICQRGTSLTIQCQVDSQVTMMFWYRQQPGQSLTLIATANQGSEATYESGFVIDKFPISRPNLTFSTLTVSNMSPEDSSIYLCSVETSGGYTFGSGTRLTVV.

This clonotype was found many times. The chain uses TRBV29-1 and TRBJ2-5; 11 bases match TRBD2. Per germline, CDR1 SQVTM and CDR2 ANQGSEA. V was pared by 7 bases and J by 7 bases, with 8 bases of the junction left unmatched. The CDR3 loop spans 13 amino acids. The CDR3, as DNA: TGCAGCGGAGGACTAGCGGGTTATAGGACCCAGTACTTC. Translation gives CSGGLAGYRTQYF.

This chain connects TRBV6-5 to TRBJ2-7; D unclear. Trimming stripped 0 bases from V and 5 bases from J, with 11 bases between. CDR3 length equals 14 residues. Germline V gene lookup returns CDR1 MNHEY and CDR2 SVGAGI. The chain's CDR3 is CASSYSGRGNEQYF. CDR3 bases: TGTGCCAGCAGTTACTCAGGCAGAGGCAACGAGCAGTACTTC.

In its sample, this clonotype was seen a few times. V and J are TRBV20-1 and TRBJ1-5, with D possibly TRBD1 on 5 matching bases. CDR1 and CDR2 (germline): DFQATT, SNEGSKA (reference sequence). Trimming took off 7 bases at V and 0 bases at J, with 19 bases between the two ends. The CDR3 runs to 16 residues. The CDR3 DNA is TGCAGTGTACGCAGAGACAGCCCTTATAGCAATCAGCCCCAGCATTTT. Protein product: CSVRRDSPYSNQPQHF.